These 2 T cell receptor beta chains came from one sample sequenced in a study of shared clonotypes between healthy human individuals. Repertoires were generated with immunoSEQ multiplex PCR, while TCRdb's copy carries only in-frame clones and drops some. Among a few million clones, 85% to 95% were seen once, and the ten largest hold approximately 1.7%. Naivety among CD8 cells was defined by CD45RO negativity and positive CCR7 selection, thereby excluding terminally differentiated effector memory CD45RA+ cells. Input material: naive CD8+ T cells from PBMCs. All receptors derive from a man younger than 30 in good health. Some clones in this sample may be carry-over from other donors' samples.

The chain recombines TRBV11-2 with TRBJ2-2; TRBD1 might be the D (6 bases). The V and J ends lost 5 bases and 3 bases respectively, with 16 bases between them. This CDR3 is built from 16 residues. In germline, CDR1 is SGHAT, CDR2 FQNNGV. CDR3 sequence: CASSMHSGEHTGELFF. The DNA of the CDR3 is TGTGCCAGCAGCATGCACTCAGGGGAGCACACCGGGGAGCTGTTTTTT.

The V call is TRBV19, the J call TRBJ2-3; 10 positions match TRBD2. The CDR3 is made up of 14 amino acids. CDR1 is LNHDA, CDR2 SQIVND, per germline (reference sequence). Trimming cost V 6 bases and J 5 bases; bases outside gene matches: 5. CDR3 DNA: TGTGCCAGTAGCCCAGCGGGAGGGGTAGATACGCAGTATTTT. Translation: CASSPAGGVDTQYF. Complete variable domain (other parts from reference TRBV19 and TRBJ2-3): DGGITQSPKYLFRKEGQNVTLSCEQNLNHDAMYWYRQDPGQGLRLIYYSQIVNDFQKGDIAEGYSVSREKKESFPLTVTSAQKNPTAFYLCASSPAGGVDTQYFGPGTRLTVL.